This entry lists 10 T cell receptor beta chains sequenced from one sample in a study of identical twins. TCRdb passed the 5' RACE reads through MiXCR, listing each CDR3 protein once. This table has 690,000 or so distinct CDR3 sequences, approximately 6.1% appearing once. The sample comprised naive T cells sorted from blood. The source is a man between 18 and 29 years old in good health.

V usage is TRBV6-5 and J usage is TRBJ1-2; no clear D gene. Germline lookup yields CDR1 MNHEY and CDR2 SVGAGI. Trimming cost V 0 bases and J 4 bases, with 18 bases left between them. The CDR3 totals 17 residues. The chain's CDR3 is CASSYSNLPGDFYGYTF. The CDR3 nucleotides are TGTGCCAGCAGTTACTCGAATTTGCCGGGTGATTTCTATGGCTACACCTTC.

The chain joins TRBV5-1 to TRBJ1-2; D is uncertain. V shed 2 bases and J shed 2 bases, with 13 bases lying between them. Germline-derived CDR1 and CDR2 are SGHRS and YFSETQ. The CDR3 has 15 residues. The CDR3 DNA sequence: TGCGCCAGCAGCTTTGTTCAGAGTGCCAACTATGGCTACACCTTC. Amino acids: CASSFVQSANYGYTF.

This clonotype was seen more than once but under ten times. The chain recombines TRBV7-3 with TRBJ2-3; D is perhaps TRBD2 (5 bases). In germline, CDR1 is SGHTA, CDR2 FQGTGA. Trimming left V 6 bases short and J 7 bases short, with 17 bases between. CDR3 length equals 14 residues. The CDR3 DNA sequence: TGTGCCAGCAGAAAAGAGGCGAGGGCACATACGCAGTATTTT. It yields the protein CASRKEARAHTQYF.

In its sample, this clonotype was seen a few times. The chain is built from TRBV20-1 and TRBJ2-1; 10 bases fit TRBD2. V trimming: 6 bases; J trimming: 6 bases; junction bases outside the gene matches: 8. The CDR3 sequence is 14 residues long. Germline V gives CDR1 DFQATT, CDR2 SNEGSKA (reference sequence). This CDR3 reads CSAQPSGRINEQFF. Here the CDR3 DNA reads TGCAGTGCGCAACCTAGCGGGAGAATCAATGAGCAGTTCTTC.

At least ten counts were recorded for this clonotype. One end of the junction varies from germline; a read error may be responsible. The J gene is TRBJ2-7, the V gene TRBV20-1; 8 bases agree with TRBD2. The CDR3 totals 13 residues. Germline V gene data show CDR1 as DFQATT and CDR2 as SNEGSKA (reference sequence). The CDR3: CSATDGILAEGNF. The CDR3 DNA follows: TGCAGTGCTACCGACGGAATACTAGCGGAAGGGAACTTC.

This clonotype appeared a few times. The V gene is TRBV19, the J gene TRBJ2-1; 7 bases line up with TRBD2. The CDR3 loop spans 15 amino acids. V shed 0 bases, J shed 9 bases, and the junction held 8 bases outside the gene matches. The germline V gene has CDR1 LNHDA and CDR2 SQIVND (reference sequence). The chain's CDR3 is CASSIDFWTRIEQFF. The CDR3, as DNA: TGTGCCAGTAGTATAGATTTTTGGACTAGGATTGAGCAGTTCTTC.

This clonotype was counted at least ten times. V is TRBV20-1 and J is TRBJ2-7, with D perhaps TRBD2 (6 bases). This CDR3 is built from 13 residues. Germline CDR1 reads DFQATT; CDR2 reads SNEGSKA (reference sequence). The V end lost 3 bases, the J end lost 4 bases, and 13 bases lay between the germline ends. In nucleotides, the CDR3 is TGCAGTGCTAGCTCGGGACTCTCATACGAGCAGTACTTC. Protein: CSASSGLSYEQYF.

This clonotype was detected ten times or more. The rearrangement links TRBV12-3 or TRBV12-4 to TRBJ2-1; D possibly corresponds to TRBD1 (6 bases). The CDR3 is 13 amino acids. V lost 3 bases and J 9 bases, leaving 12 bases between the germline ends. For the CDR3, the DNA is TGTGCCAGCAGTTTTGGACAGAGATTTGAGCAGTTCTTC. Translating it yields CASSFGQRFEQFF.

The chain uses TRBV10-3 and TRBJ2-3; possible D gene TRBD2, 5 bases. This CDR3 spans 16 amino acids. Between the trimmed V and J ends, which lost 10 bases and 2 bases, there was a span of 22 bases. Germline V gene data show CDR1 as ENHRY and CDR2 as SYGVKD. The CDR3: CATSPPRRLYTDTQYF. The CDR3 DNA reads TGTGCCACTTCCCCCCCCAGGCGACTATACACAGATACGCAGTATTTT.

This sequence joins TRBV6-1 and TRBJ2-7; TRBD2 matches 13 bases. The CDR3 covers 15 residues. Trimming took 6 bases from V and 2 from J; bases not matched to a gene: 4. Germline assignment: CDR1 MNHNS and CDR2 SASEGT. The CDR3 DNA is TGTGCCAGCAGGACTACTAGCGGGAGGGCCTACGAGCAGTACTTC. This codes for CASRTTSGRAYEQYF.